This T cell receptor (beta chain) originates from a study of human T cells and chemical hapten exposure. Study background: Patients, largely female, had alopecia areata, totalis or universalis. There were per-sample TCR yield variations, arising mainly from small pooled library volume differences. Study results and caveats: Higher patch test scores went with higher counts of PT1 expanded TCRs.

Time point noted: patch test 1, 2 weeks after DPC sensitization. This sample's treatment: therapeutic diphenylcyclopropenone sensitization with weekly scalp DPC. Total RNA was isolated from whole blood that had not been fractionated. On this clonotype itself: What it recognizes is unknown.

Individual cDNA molecules had unique molecular identifiers attached to them by the library. TCRdb itself ran the RACE reads through MiXCR, one entry per CDR3 protein. The sample has some 53,000 distinct CDR3 sequences; roughly 9.6% are singletons. The sequence derives from a woman aged 40 to 50 with alopecia areata. Some clones in this sample may be carry-over from other donors' samples. The starting material was whole blood, obtained in connection with sensitization to the hapten diphenylcyclopropenone (DPC).

The CDR3 DNA is TGTGCCAGCAGTTACTCGGGCCAGCGGGCCCTGAGAATCGGAGAGACCCAGTACTTC. Translation: CASSYSGQRALRIGETQYF. This chain joins TRBV6-2 or TRBV6-3 and TRBJ2-5, with D tentatively TRBD2 (6 bases). The CDR3 is made up of 19 amino acids. The V gene's germline CDR1 is MNHEY and CDR2 SVGEGT. V gave up 0 bases and J gave up 4 bases, with 24 bases separating them.